The clone carrying this TCR beta chain was recorded a few times. These data come from a study of blood T cell repertoires in COVID-19. Here immunoSEQ multiplex PCR was the method, and the copy in TCRdb shows in-frame clones only, minus some. The repertoire has 110,000 to 150,000 clones, over 70% of them found once; the top ten carry about 1.9%. V gave up 2 bases and J gave up 7 bases; unmatched junction bases: 5. The CDR3 consists of 15 residues. Germline loops: CDR1 SGHTA, CDR2 FQGNSA. The sequence derives from a woman aged 55-70 years with acute or convalescent COVID-19. J is TRBJ2-1 and V is TRBV7-2, with 10 bases lining up with TRBD2. Sample: peripheral blood. CDR3 sequence: CASSLSSGRINEQFF. The CDR3 bases are TGTGCCAGCAGCTTATCTAGCGGGAGAATAAATGAGCAGTTCTTC.